This entry is about one TCR beta chain. Its antigen is not identified. These data come from a study of metastatic and nonmetastatic thyroid tumors. Background on the study: The study looked at repertoires side by side in blood and in tumor or nodule tissue from malignant and benign thyroid patients.

Original data processing: What underpinned the distant-metastasis classifier for papillary thyroid cancer was the set of CDR3 differences across clinicopathological groups. TCRdb used MiXCR to call clones anew from the PCR reads. The V and J calls follow TCRdb's processing rather than the paper's. The table has some 21,000 clones, about a quarter seen once. Thyroid surgery was performed in patients who had received no treatment beforehand. The CDR3 totals 16 residues. V lost 0 bases and J 4 bases, leaving 16 bases between the germline ends. The germline gives CDR1 SGHRS, CDR2 YFSETQ. Points from the study as a whole: A significant increase in TCR beta diversity was reportedly seen in malignant thyroid tumors relative to benign nodules, in blood and tumor.

The sample taken for sequencing was tumor tissue. V gene TRBV5-1 combines with J gene TRBJ2-5; D is uncertain. The sequence was obtained from a female donor with papillary thyroid cancer or a benign thyroid nodule (not recorded which). Some clones in this sample may be carry-over from other donors' samples. The DNA of the CDR3 is TGCGCCAGCAGCTTGGCCGTTGCTGTGGGTTCAGAGACCCAGTACTTC. Translation: CASSLAVAVGSETQYF.